The rows below give T cell receptor beta chains drawn from one sample of a study of T cell responses to AZD1222 COVID-19 vaccine. Here immunoSEQ multiplex PCR was the method, and the copy in TCRdb shows in-frame clones only, minus some. The data contain 130,000 or so clones, around 89% of them singletons. The sample in question was peripheral blood, obtained on day 0 of MenACWY control vaccination. The source of these receptors is an adult in good health. Each CDR3 is given with its conserved first and last residue. A D gene is named only where the DNA matches it firmly. Only part of the rows carry a size: once, few, many, or a class if the clone is expanded.

CDR3 DNA,CDR3 protein,clone size,D gene,J gene,V gene
TGTGCCATCAAGGCGGGGGCGGAGAACAATCAGCCCCAGCATTTT,CAIKAGAENNQPQHF,NA,NA,TRBJ1-5,TRBV10-3
TGTGCCAGCAGCTACGTAGCGGGAGTTGATGAGCAGTTCTTC,CASSYVAGVDEQFF,NA,TRBD2,TRBJ2-1,TRBV7-8
TGTGCCAGCAGCTCCCGGACTAACACAGATACGCAGTATTTT,CASSSRTNTDTQYF,NA,NA,TRBJ2-3,TRBV6-2/TRBV6-3
TGTGCCAGCAGCTTAGAGGGCAGGGTGAATTCACCCCTCCACTTT,CASSLEGRVNSPLHF,few,NA,TRBJ1-6,TRBV5-6
TGCAGCGTAACCGGGACACTAAGCCTAGGCGAAAAACTGTTTTTT,CSVTGTLSLGEKLFF,NA,NA,TRBJ1-4,TRBV29-1
TGTGCCAGCAGTTTAACAGGAGACGATAATTCACCCCTCCACTTT,CASSLTGDDNSPLHF,NA,NA,TRBJ1-6,TRBV6-5
TGTGCCAGCAGATCCCCAGCCCCGGGGCATGGCTACACCTTC,CASRSPAPGHGYTF,NA,NA,TRBJ1-2,TRBV6-5
TGCGCCAGCAGCCCCGGGACTAGCGGGAGGTGGGAAGAGACCCAGTACTTC,CASSPGTSGRWEETQYF,NA,TRBD2,TRBJ2-5,TRBV5-1
TGTGCCTTCTGCCTCGCTAGCAATCAGCCCCAGCATTTT,CAFCLASNQPQHF,NA,NA,TRBJ1-5,TRBV30
TGTGCCAGCAGTGAAGGGACAGGATTTTCACCCCTCCACTTT,CASSEGTGFSPLHF,NA,TRBD1,TRBJ1-6,TRBV2
TGTGCCAGCAGCTTTGCAGGAGGGAGGAGCGGGAGGGCCTCAGGGTTCTCCGAGCAGTACTTC,CASSFAGGRSGRASGFSEQYF,once,NA,TRBJ2-7,TRBV12-1
TGTGCCAGCAGCCCCACCCGAGATACGCAGTATTTT,CASSPTRDTQYF,NA,NA,TRBJ2-3,TRBV7-2
TGTGCCAGCAGTACGGGGACTAGCGGGAGAATGGATGAGCAGTTCTTC,CASSTGTSGRMDEQFF,NA,TRBD2,TRBJ2-1,TRBV27
TGCGCCAGCAGCCAAGATTGGTCAGGGGACTACGAGCAGTACTTC,CASSQDWSGDYEQYF,NA,NA,TRBJ2-7,TRBV4-3
TGTGCCAGCAGCTCGGGACAGCTGAACACTGAAGCTTTCTTT,CASSSGQLNTEAFF,NA,TRBD1,TRBJ1-1,TRBV9
TGTGCCAGCAGTGTCGGGACTAGCGGGAATGAGCAGTTCTTC,CASSVGTSGNEQFF,NA,TRBD2,TRBJ2-1,TRBV2
TGTGCCATCAGGGGGACTAGCGGGAGGTCCTCCTACAATGAGCAGTTCTTC,CAIRGTSGRSSYNEQFF,NA,TRBD2,TRBJ2-1,TRBV10-3
TGCGCCAGCGGATCTGGCAGTTTGAACACTGAAGCTTTCTTT,CASGSGSLNTEAFF,NA,NA,TRBJ1-1,TRBV5-1
TGTGCCAGCAGCTTAAAGTCCCGGGTGGCTTTCTTT,CASSLKSRVAFF,once,NA,TRBJ1-1,TRBV11-3
TGCAGCGTTGATCAAGGGGACTATGGCTACACCTTC,CSVDQGDYGYTF,NA,NA,TRBJ1-2,TRBV29-1
TGCGCCAGCAGCTTGCACGATGGGGCTGGCGAGCAGTACTTC,CASSLHDGAGEQYF,NA,NA,TRBJ2-7,TRBV5-1
TGTGCCAGCAGCTCTATAGCGGGAACAATCTCCGGGGAGCTGTTTTTT,CASSSIAGTISGELFF,NA,TRBD2,TRBJ2-2,TRBV7-9
TGTGCCAGCAGCTTGTTTCAGGGACAGGGATATAACTATGGCTACACCTTC,CASSLFQGQGYNYGYTF,NA,TRBD1,TRBJ1-2,TRBV7-9
TGCGCCAGCAGCTTCGAAGGGGGCAATGAGCAGTTCTTC,CASSFEGGNEQFF,NA,NA,TRBJ2-1,TRBV5-1
TGCAGCGTTGTACCCCTCCGGGCCGGCGGGTTCACTGAAGCTTTCTTT,CSVVPLRAGGFTEAFF,NA,NA,TRBJ1-1,TRBV29-1
TGCAGGGGCAGTAGGGACACTGAAGCTTTCTTT,CRGSRDTEAFF,NA,NA,TRBJ1-1,TRBV20-1
TGTGCCAGCAGCAGGTTGACAGCCCACACTGAAGCTTTCTTT,CASSRLTAHTEAFF,NA,NA,TRBJ1-1,TRBV21-1
TGTGCCAGTAGTCTCAGTGGGCCCCAGCATTTT,CASSLSGPQHF,NA,NA,TRBJ1-5,TRBV19